The T cell receptor beta chain under discussion was sequenced for a study of human T cells and chemical hapten exposure. Individual cDNA molecules each carried unique molecular identifiers attached by the library. MiXCR, applied by TCRdb to the RACE reads, yields one record per CDR3 protein. The profile covers around 260,000 distinct CDR3 sequences, with 8.6% appearing a single time and around 2.5% taken by the ten largest. The CDR3 totals 15 residues. Trimming stripped 6 bases from V and 3 bases from J, with 15 bases between. As for time point: pre-sensitization, week 0. The treatment: therapeutic diphenylcyclopropenone sensitization with weekly scalp DPC. From whole blood left unfractionated, total RNA was extracted.

The chain uses TRBV12-3 or TRBV12-4 and TRBJ1-5; D is possibly TRBD1 (6 bases). The TCR sequence derives from a woman in her thirties or forties with alopecia areata. Some clones in this sample may be carry-over from other donors' samples. The source material was whole blood, sampled in connection with sensitization to the hapten diphenylcyclopropenone (DPC). In nucleotides, the CDR3 is TGTGCCAGCAGCAAAGAGGGGGGGACCAATCAGCCCCAGCATTTT. This sequence encodes CASSKEGGTNQPQHF.